Each of the 2 T cell receptor beta chains below was sequenced from the same sample in a study of blood T cells in healthy people across ages. Then a second PCR, running roughly 7 to 11 cycles, was carried out with a sample-barcoded 5' primer and a J-beta primer mix. TCRdb re-analysed the 5' RACE reads in MiXCR, keeping a single row per CDR3 protein. Of roughly 680,000 distinct CDR3 sequences in the sample, about 50% were seen once. Sequencing was done on a sample of blood. Source of these receptors: a woman of 80 years or more in good health.

This clonotype was counted ten times or more. The genes are TRBV6-1 and TRBJ2-3; 7 bases match TRBD2. Per the germline V gene, CDR1 is MNHNS and CDR2 is SASEGT. V trimming: 9 bases; J trimming: 4 bases; junction bases outside the gene matches: 10. The CDR3 sequence is 14 residues long. The DNA of the CDR3 is TGTGCCAGTTGGCGCGGGAGTCGGGCAGATACGCAGTATTTT. Protein sequence: CASWRGSRADTQYF.

This chain links TRBV28 with TRBJ2-3, with TRBD1 matching 7 bases. CDR1 and CDR2 (germline): MDHEN, SYDVKM. The CDR3 contains 15 residues. The junction had 8 bases not matched to a gene; V was cut back by 6 bases and J by 2 bases. In DNA form, the CDR3 reads TGTGCCAGCAGGAAAGCAGGGACAGCCACAGATACGCAGTATTTT. It encodes CASRKAGTATDTQYF.